The present T cell receptor beta chain was sequenced within a study of human T cells and chemical hapten exposure. As to time point: healthy volunteer bleed at 2 weeks. The study extracted total RNA from unfractionated whole blood. TCRdb re-derived calls from the RACE reads in MiXCR, one entry per CDR3 protein. Seen here are 25,000 to 35,000 distinct CDR3 sequences, 7.4% observed once, and the top ten hold 9% to 10%. This clonotype was counted ten times or more. Germline V lookup: CDR1 KGHSH, CDR2 LQKENI. CDR3 size: 12 residues. Between the trimmed V and J ends, which lost 3 bases and 7 bases, there was a span of 4 bases.

The sequencing input was whole blood. The chain is built from TRBV18 and TRBJ1-6; D uncertain. The clonotype was recovered from a human donor in good health. Some clones in this sample may be carry-over from other donors' samples. The CDR3 protein is CASSPANSPLHF. Written as DNA, the CDR3 is TGTGCCAGCTCACCGGCCAATTCACCCCTCCACTTT.